Sequencing of this T cell receptor (beta chain) was carried out in a study of control samples from healthy donors and cancer patients. CDR3 length: 15 amino acids. CDR1 and CDR2 from the germline V gene are SNHLY and FYNNEI. With V trimmed by 0 bases and J by 5 bases, 6 bases remained unmatched. The method was immunoSEQ multiplex PCR; TCRdb's version includes in-frame clones alone and lacks a portion of them. The sample contains more than 85,000 clones, 80% to 90% of which appear only once. This TCR was recovered from a woman between 50 and 59 years old in good health. The rearrangement links TRBV2 to TRBJ1-1; 7 bases agree with TRBD1. The sample was blood. The CDR3: CASSEAPRGYTEAFF. The CDR3 DNA is TGTGCCAGCAGTGAAGCCCCCAGGGGGTATACTGAAGCTTTCTTT.